This T cell receptor (beta chain) was sequenced during a study of a mutant IDH1 vaccine in newly diagnosed glioma. Study details: Eight vaccinations went to patients in weeks 1, 3, 5, 7, 11, 15, 19, 23. Pretreatment consisted of radiotherapy, temozolomide, or both, with most receiving both. Of treated patients, approximately 62% were men and approximately 40% women, averaging about 40 years. Study results and caveats: Vaccination elicited immune responses in approximately 93% of patients.

V shed 5 bases and J shed 2 bases, with 11 bases lying between them. The germline V gene encodes CDR1 ENHRY and CDR2 SYGVKD. This CDR3 has 14 amino acids. Indicated time point: week 23, last vaccination. In every dose of vaccine, 300 ug of mutant IDH1 20-mer peptide was given alongside topical imiquimod. The protocol was immunoSEQ multiplex PCR, while the TCRdb copy is restricted to in-frame clones and leaves out a portion. The table shows roughly 60,000 clones, with about 88% occurring only once. Remarks on this clone: The antigen remains unidentified.

V and J are TRBV10-3 and TRBJ2-3; perhaps TRBD2 as D (6 bases). The sequence derives from a young man with glioma. Sequenced material: PBMCs, taken from a glioma patient whose treatment included an IDH1 peptide vaccine. The CDR3 DNA sequence: TGTGCCATCAGTCGGACTACCGACACAGATACGCAGTATTTT. This encodes CAISRTTDTDTQYF.